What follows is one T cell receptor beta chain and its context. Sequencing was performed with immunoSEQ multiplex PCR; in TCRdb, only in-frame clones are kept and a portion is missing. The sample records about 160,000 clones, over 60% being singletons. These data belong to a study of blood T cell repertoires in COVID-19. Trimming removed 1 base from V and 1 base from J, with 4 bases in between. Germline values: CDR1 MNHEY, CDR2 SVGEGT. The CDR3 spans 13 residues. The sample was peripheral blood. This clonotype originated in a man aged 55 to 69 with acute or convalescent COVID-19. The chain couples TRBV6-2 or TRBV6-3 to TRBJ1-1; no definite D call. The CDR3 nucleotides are TGTGCCAGCAGTTACTTCGGGAACACTGAAGCTTTCTTT. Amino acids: CASSYFGNTEAFF.